These 14 T cell receptor beta chains were sequenced from one sample in a study of cytomegalovirus exposure and HLA in healthy donors. Amplification used 60 Vbeta primers and 13 Jbeta primers. The protocol was immunoSEQ multiplex PCR, while the TCRdb copy is restricted to in-frame clones and leaves out a portion. Here the sample spans about 110,000 clones, over 75% being singletons. The source material was PBMCs. The receptors derive from a woman younger than 30 in good health and CMV-seronegative.

The chain couples TRBV5-4 to TRBJ1-2, with TRBD1 matching over 12 bases. CDR1 and CDR2 from the germline V gene are SGHNT and YYREEE (reference sequence). V gave up 3 bases and J gave up 8 bases; unmatched junction bases: 11. There are 16 residues in the CDR3. For the CDR3, the DNA is TGTGCCAGCAGCTACAGGATGGGACAGGGGGCTAAAGGCTACACCTTC. Residues: CASSYRMGQGAKGYTF.

This clone was observed once. The gene calls are TRBV28 and TRBJ2-7; D might be TRBD1 (5 bases). CDR1 is MDHEN, CDR2 SYDVKM, per germline. Trimming removed 6 bases from V and 7 bases from J, with 22 bases in between. CDR3 length equals 15 residues. In nucleotides, the CDR3 is TGTGCCAGCAGCCCTCTCGGGCCAGGGATTCGGGAGCAGTACTTC. Translated: CASSPLGPGIREQYF. The full variable domain, with the rest looked up from reference TRBV28 and TRBJ2-7, is DVKVTQSSRYLVKRTGEKVFLECVQDMDHENMFWYRQDPGLGLRLIYFSYDVKMKEKGDIPEGYSVSREKKERFSLILESASTNQTSMYLCASSPLGPGIREQYFGPGTRLTVT.

The chain uses TRBV7-9 and TRBJ1-1, with D maybe TRBD1 (5 bases). CDR1 and CDR2 (germline): SEHNR, FQNEAQ (reference sequence). V gave up 8 bases and J gave up 0 bases, with 19 bases separating them. The CDR3 has 16 residues. CDR3: CASCLWEGSLNTEAFF. In DNA form, the CDR3 reads TGTGCCAGCTGCCTTTGGGAGGGGAGCCTGAACACTGAAGCTTTCTTT. Based on the CDR3 plus reference TRBV7-9 and TRBJ1-1, the full variable domain is DTGVSQNPRHKITKRGQNVTFRCDPISEHNRLYWYRQTLGQGPEFLTYFQNEAQLEKSRLLSDRFSAERPKGSFSTLEIQRTEQGDSAMYLCASCLWEGSLNTEAFFGQGTRLTVV.

The rearrangement uses TRBV28 and TRBJ2-3; 9 bases align to TRBD2. The germline V gene encodes CDR1 MDHEN and CDR2 SYDVKM. This CDR3 contains 18 residues. Losses at the gene ends were 3 bases for V and 3 bases for J; bases not matched to a gene: 13. CDR3 bases: TGTGCCAGCAGTTTCCCATCCCACCTAGCGGGACGAACAGATACGCAGTATTTT. Translating gives CASSFPSHLAGRTDTQYF.

On this clone itself: At one end, the junction sequence differs from germline, possibly due to a read error. This chain uses TRBV5-6 with TRBJ2-5; 12 bases are shared with TRBD1. Germline-derived CDR1 and CDR2 are SGHDT and YYEEEE. This CDR3 has 14 amino acids. CDR3 sequence reads: CASSWDRGQGTQYF. The CDR3 region has the DNA TGTGCCAGCAGCTGGGACAGGGGGCAAGGGACCCAGTACTTC.

This chain connects TRBV18 to TRBJ1-2; D unresolved. Per germline, CDR1 KGHSH and CDR2 LQKENI. This CDR3 contains 13 residues. V was shortened by 0 bases and J by 5 bases, with 7 bases between the two germline ends. Here the CDR3 DNA reads TGTGCCAGCTCACCACCTCCGGTGTATGGCTACACCTTC. Translated: CASSPPPVYGYTF.

This clone has just a few counts. The chain employs TRBV4-2 and TRBJ1-2, with a tentative D call TRBD1 (6 bases). Looked up from germline, CDR1 is LGHNA and CDR2 is YNFKEQ. This CDR3 contains 17 residues. The V end lost 3 bases, the J end lost 2 bases, and 19 bases lay between the germline ends. The CDR3 nucleotides read TGTGCCAGCAGCCAGCCGGGACACAACTCTCCCAACTATGGCTACACCTTC. It yields the protein CASSQPGHNSPNYGYTF.

This chain joins TRBV11-3 and TRBJ2-3; TRBD1 matches at 9 bases. The germline gives CDR1 SGHNT, CDR2 YENEEA. The junction had 8 bases not matched to a gene; V was cut back by 5 bases and J by 2 bases. This CDR3 region has 16 residues. CDR3 loop: CASSQTWDRATDTQYF. The DNA of the CDR3 is TGTGCCAGCAGCCAGACATGGGACAGGGCCACAGATACGCAGTATTTT.

The chain has TRBV18 and TRBJ1-2; D is unresolved. Germline-derived CDR1 and CDR2 are KGHSH and LQKENI. CDR3 size: 14 residues. The V gene lost 6 bases and the J gene lost 8 bases, with 19 bases spanning the gap. CDR3 amino acids: CASSPSSTNDGYTF. The CDR3 nucleotides are TGTGCCAGCTCTCCTAGTTCAACGAACGACGGCTACACCTTC.

This clone was seen a handful of times. The J gene is TRBJ2-7, the V gene TRBV5-5; D might be TRBD1 (6 bases). The CDR3 loop spans 13 amino acids. Germline CDR1 reads SGHKS; CDR2 reads YYEKEE (reference sequence). The germline V and J ends were trimmed by 4 bases and 6 bases, with 14 bases remaining between them. The CDR3 DNA reads as TGTGCCAGCAGCCCGACTACAGGGCGCGAGCAGTACTTC. It yields the protein CASSPTTGREQYF.

The chain recombines TRBV4-1 with TRBJ2-1; TRBD2 is a possible D gene (7 bases). Trimming removed 6 bases at V and 4 bases at J, with 16 bases between. CDR1 is MGHRA, CDR2 YSYEKL, per germline. The CDR3 sequence is 15 residues long. CDR3 nucleotide sequence: TGCGCCAGCAGAAAAGGGGGGGGGCGGTACAATGAGCAGTTCTTC. Encoded protein: CASRKGGGRYNEQFF.

CDR3 loop: CASSLSIGQGADTQYF. The CDR3 region has the DNA TGTGCCAGCAGCTTGTCCATAGGACAGGGAGCAGATACGCAGTATTTT. The chain links TRBV7-6 to TRBJ2-3, with 8 bases lining up with TRBD1. Germline CDR1 SGHVS, CDR2 FNYEAQ. The CDR3 has 16 amino acids. The V and J ends lost 3 bases and 4 bases, in that order; junction bases with no gene match: 9. Looking up the rest from reference TRBV7-6 and TRBJ2-3 gives the full variable domain: GAGVSQSPRYKVTKRGQDVALRCDPISGHVSLYWYRQALGQGPEFLTYFNYEAQQDKSGLPNDRFSAERPEGSISTLTIQRTEQRDSAMYRCASSLSIGQGADTQYFGPGTRLTVL.

V usage is TRBV5-4 and J usage is TRBJ1-1; perhaps TRBD1 as D (5 bases). This CDR3 is built from 16 residues. CDR1 and CDR2 from the germline V gene are SGHNT and YYREEE (reference sequence). Trimming cost V 0 bases and J 4 bases, with 16 bases left between them. CDR3 amino acids: CASSLERAGRGTEAFF. The CDR3 DNA reads TGTGCCAGCAGCTTGGAGAGGGCAGGGAGGGGCACTGAAGCTTTCTTT. The full variable domain, rest sourced from reference TRBV5-4 and TRBJ1-1, is ETGVTQSPTHLIKTRGQQVTLRCSSQSGHNTVSWYQQALGQGPQFIFQYYREEENGRGNFPPRFSGLQFPNYSSELNVNALELDDSALYLCASSLERAGRGTEAFFGQGTRLTVV.

V gene TRBV28 combines with J gene TRBJ1-1; D perhaps matches TRBD1 (5 bases). There are 16 residues in the CDR3. The V gene lost 3 bases and the J gene lost 1 base, with 15 bases spanning the gap. Germline loops: CDR1 MDHEN, CDR2 SYDVKM. The CDR3 sequence: CASSFYAGSANTEAFF. The CDR3 region has the DNA TGTGCCAGCAGTTTTTACGCAGGGTCTGCGAACACTGAAGCTTTCTTT.